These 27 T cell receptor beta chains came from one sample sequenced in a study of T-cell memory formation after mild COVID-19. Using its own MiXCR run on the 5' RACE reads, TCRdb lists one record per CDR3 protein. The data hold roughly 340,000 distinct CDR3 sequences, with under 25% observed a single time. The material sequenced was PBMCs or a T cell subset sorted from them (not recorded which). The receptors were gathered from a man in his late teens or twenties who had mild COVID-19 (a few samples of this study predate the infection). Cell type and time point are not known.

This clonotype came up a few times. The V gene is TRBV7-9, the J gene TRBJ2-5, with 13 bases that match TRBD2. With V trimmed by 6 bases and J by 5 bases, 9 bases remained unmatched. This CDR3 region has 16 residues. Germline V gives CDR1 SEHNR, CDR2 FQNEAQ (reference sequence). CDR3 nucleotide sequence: TGTGCCAGCAGGGAAGGACTAGCGGGGGAATGGGAGACCCAGTACTTC. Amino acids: CASREGLAGEWETQYF.

CDR3 sequence reads: CAISRDEQETQYF. CDR3 coding DNA: TGTGCCATCAGTCGGGACGAACAAGAGACCCAGTACTTC. V gene TRBV10-3 combines with J gene TRBJ2-5; D might be TRBD1 or TRBD2, each matching 5 bases. CDR3 length equals 13 residues. V lost 5 bases to trimming and J lost 2 bases, with 9 bases between them. CDR1 ENHRY and CDR2 SYGVKD come from the germline V gene.

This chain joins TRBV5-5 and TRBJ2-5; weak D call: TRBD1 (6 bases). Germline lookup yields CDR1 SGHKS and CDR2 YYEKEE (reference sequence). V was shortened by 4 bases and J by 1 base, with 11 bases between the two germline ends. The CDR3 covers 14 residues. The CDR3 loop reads CASSRDNLQETQYF. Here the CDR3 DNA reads TGTGCCAGCAGCCGGGACAACCTCCAAGAGACCCAGTACTTC. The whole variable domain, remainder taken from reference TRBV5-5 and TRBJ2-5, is DAGVTQSPTHLIKTRGQQVTLRCSPISGHKSVSWYQQVLGQGPQFIFQYYEKEERGRGNFPDRFSARQFPNYSSELNVNALLLGDSALYLCASSRDNLQETQYFGPGTRLLVL.

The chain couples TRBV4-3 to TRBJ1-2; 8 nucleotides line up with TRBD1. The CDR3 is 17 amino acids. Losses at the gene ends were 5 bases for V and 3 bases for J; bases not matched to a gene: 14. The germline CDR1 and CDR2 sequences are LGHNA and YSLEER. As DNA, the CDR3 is TGCGCCAGCAGCTCCGAGACAGGGGCGGTGTCTTACTATGGCTACACCTTC. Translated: CASSSETGAVSYYGYTF.

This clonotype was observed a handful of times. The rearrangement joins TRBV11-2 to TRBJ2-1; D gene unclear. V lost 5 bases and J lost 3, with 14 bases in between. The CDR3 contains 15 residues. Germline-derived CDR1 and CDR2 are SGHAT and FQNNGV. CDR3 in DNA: TGTGCCAGCAGCCATAGACTGGGTTACTACAATGAGCAGTTCTTC. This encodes CASSHRLGYYNEQFF. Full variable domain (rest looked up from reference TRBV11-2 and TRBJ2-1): EAGVAQSPRYKIIEKRQSVAFWCNPISGHATLYWYQQILGQGPKLLIQFQNNGVVDDSQLPKDRFSAERLKGVDSTLKIQPAKLEDSAVYLCASSHRLGYYNEQFFGPGTRLTVL.

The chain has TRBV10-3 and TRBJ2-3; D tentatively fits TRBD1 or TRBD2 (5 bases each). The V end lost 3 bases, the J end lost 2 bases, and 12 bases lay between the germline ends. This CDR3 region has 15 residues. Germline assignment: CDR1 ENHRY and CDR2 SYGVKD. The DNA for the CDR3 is TGTGCCATCAGTGACCCCGGGACCGTCACAGATACGCAGTATTTT. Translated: CAISDPGTVTDTQYF.

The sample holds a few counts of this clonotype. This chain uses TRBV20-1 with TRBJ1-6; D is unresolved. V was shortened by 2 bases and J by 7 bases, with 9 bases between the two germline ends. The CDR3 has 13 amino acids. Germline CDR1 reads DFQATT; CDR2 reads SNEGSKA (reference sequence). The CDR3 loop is CSARWGGNSPLHF. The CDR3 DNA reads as TGCAGTGCTAGATGGGGTGGGAATTCACCCCTCCACTTT.

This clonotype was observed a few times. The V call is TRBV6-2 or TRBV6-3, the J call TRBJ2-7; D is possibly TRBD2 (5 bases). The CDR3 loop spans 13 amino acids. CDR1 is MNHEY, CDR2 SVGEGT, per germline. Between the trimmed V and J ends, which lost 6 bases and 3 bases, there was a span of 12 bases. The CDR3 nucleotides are TGTGCCAGCAGCTCGGACTTCATCTACGAGCAGTACGTC. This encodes CASSSDFIYEQYV.

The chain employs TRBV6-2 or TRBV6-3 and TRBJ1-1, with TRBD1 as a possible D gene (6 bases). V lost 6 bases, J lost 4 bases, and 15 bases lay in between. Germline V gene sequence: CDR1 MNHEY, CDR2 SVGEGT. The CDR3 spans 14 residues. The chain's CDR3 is CASSRRAGVTEAFF. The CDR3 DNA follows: TGTGCCAGCAGCCGGAGGGCAGGGGTCACTGAAGCTTTCTTT.

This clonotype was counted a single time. CDR3 loop: CASSPRGGLSEQFF. The CDR3 coding sequence is TGTGCCAGCAGTCCCCGGGGGGGCCTCAGTGAGCAGTTCTTC. V gene TRBV12-3 or TRBV12-4 combines with J gene TRBJ2-1, with TRBD2 matching over 8 bases. The CDR3 extends over 14 amino acids. V lost 5 bases, J lost 9 bases, and 9 bases stayed unmatched.

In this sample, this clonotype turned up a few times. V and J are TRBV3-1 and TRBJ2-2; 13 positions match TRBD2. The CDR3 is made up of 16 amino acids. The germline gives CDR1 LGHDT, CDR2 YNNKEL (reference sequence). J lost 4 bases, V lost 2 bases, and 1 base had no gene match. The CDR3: CASSQTSGGATGELFF. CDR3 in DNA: TGTGCCAGCAGCCAAACTAGCGGGGGGGCCACCGGGGAGCTGTTTTTT. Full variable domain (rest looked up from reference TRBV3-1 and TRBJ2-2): DTAVSQTPKYLVTQMGNDKSIKCEQNLGHDTMYWYKQDSKKFLKIMFSYNNKELIINETVPNRFSPKSPDKAHLNLHINSLELGDSAVYFCASSQTSGGATGELFFGEGSRLTVL.

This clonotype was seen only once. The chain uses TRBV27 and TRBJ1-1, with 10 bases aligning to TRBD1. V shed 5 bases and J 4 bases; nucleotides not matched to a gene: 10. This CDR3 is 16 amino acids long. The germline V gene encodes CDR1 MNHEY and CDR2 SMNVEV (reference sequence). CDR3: CASSRRRDRGSTEAFF. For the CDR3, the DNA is TGTGCCAGCAGTCGACGCAGGGACAGGGGAAGCACTGAAGCTTTCTTT.

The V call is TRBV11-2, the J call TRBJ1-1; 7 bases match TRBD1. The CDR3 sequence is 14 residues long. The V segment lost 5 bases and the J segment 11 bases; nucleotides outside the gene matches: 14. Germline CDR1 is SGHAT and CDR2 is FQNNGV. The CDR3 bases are TGTGCCAGCAGCCCTATGACAGGGAAGGGTTGGGCTTTCTTT. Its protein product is CASSPMTGKGWAFF.

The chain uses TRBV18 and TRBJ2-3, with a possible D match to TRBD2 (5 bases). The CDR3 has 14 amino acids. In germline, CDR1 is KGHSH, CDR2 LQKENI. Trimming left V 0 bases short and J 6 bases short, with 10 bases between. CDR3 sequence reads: CASSPPRTSDTQYF. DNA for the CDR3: TGTGCCAGCTCACCACCCCGGACTTCGGATACGCAGTATTTT.

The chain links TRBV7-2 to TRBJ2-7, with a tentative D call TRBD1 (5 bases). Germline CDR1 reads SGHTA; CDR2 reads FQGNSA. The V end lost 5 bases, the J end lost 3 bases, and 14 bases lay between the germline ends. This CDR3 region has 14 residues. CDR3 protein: CASSPFDRFYEQYF. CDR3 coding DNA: TGTGCCAGCAGCCCGTTTGACAGATTCTACGAGCAGTACTTC.

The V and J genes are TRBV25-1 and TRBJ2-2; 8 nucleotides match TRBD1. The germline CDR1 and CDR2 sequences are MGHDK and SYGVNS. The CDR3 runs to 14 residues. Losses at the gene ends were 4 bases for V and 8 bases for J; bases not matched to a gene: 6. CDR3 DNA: TGTGCCAGCAGTGTGACAGGGGCGTATGGGGAGCTGTTTTTT. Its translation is CASSVTGAYGELFF.

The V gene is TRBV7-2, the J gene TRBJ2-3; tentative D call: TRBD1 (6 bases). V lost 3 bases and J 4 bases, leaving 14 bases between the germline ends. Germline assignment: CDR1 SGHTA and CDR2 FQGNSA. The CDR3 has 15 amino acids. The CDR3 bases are TGTGCCAGCAGCTTTCGGCCAGGGGAAGCAGATACGCAGTATTTT. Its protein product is CASSFRPGEADTQYF. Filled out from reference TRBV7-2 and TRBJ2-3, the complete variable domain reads GAGVSQSPSNKVTEKGKDVELRCDPISGHTALYWYRQSLGQGLEFLIYFQGNSAPDKSGLPSDRFSAERTGGSVSTLTIQRTQQEDSAVYLCASSFRPGEADTQYFGPGTRLTVL.

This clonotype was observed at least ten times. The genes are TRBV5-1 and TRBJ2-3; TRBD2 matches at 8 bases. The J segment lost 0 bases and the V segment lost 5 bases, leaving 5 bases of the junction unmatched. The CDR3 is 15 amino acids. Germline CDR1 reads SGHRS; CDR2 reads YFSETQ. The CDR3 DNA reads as TGCGCCAGCAGAACTAGCGGCGCTAGCACAGATACGCAGTATTTT. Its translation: CASRTSGASTDTQYF.

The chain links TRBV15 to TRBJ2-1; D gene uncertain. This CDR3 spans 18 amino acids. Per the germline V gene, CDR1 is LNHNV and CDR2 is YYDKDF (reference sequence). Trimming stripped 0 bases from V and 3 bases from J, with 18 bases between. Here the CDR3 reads CATSRDEVALSYYNEQFF. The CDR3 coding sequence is TGTGCCACCAGCAGAGATGAGGTGGCCCTATCTTACTACAATGAGCAGTTCTTC.

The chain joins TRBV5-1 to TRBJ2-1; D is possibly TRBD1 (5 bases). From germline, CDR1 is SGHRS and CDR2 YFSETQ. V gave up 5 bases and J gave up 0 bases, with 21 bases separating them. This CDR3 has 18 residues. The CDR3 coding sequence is TGCGCCAGCAGTCCCGACAGTTTCGATTATAGCTCCTACAATGAGCAGTTCTTC. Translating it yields CASSPDSFDYSSYNEQFF.

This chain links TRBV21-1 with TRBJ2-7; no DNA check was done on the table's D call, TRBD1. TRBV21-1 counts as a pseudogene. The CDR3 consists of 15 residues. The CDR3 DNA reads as TGTGCCAGCAGCAAACCTTTAATACAGGGGAGCGAGCAGTACGTC. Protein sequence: CASSKPLIQGSEQYV.

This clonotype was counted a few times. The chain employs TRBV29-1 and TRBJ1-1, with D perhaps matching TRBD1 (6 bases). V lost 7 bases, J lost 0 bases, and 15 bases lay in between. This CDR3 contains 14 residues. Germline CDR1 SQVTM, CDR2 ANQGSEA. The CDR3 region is CSAVPTGLNTEAFF. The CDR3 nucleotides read TGCAGCGCCGTCCCGACAGGTTTGAACACTGAAGCTTTCTTT.

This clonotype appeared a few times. For the CDR3, the DNA is TGTGCCAGTACGCCCGGACTCTGGGGGGAAAAACTGTTTTTT. Translating it yields CASTPGLWGEKLFF. This chain links TRBV19 with TRBJ1-4, with a tentative D call TRBD1 (5 bases). V was trimmed by 7 bases and J by 8 bases, leaving 17 bases between them. The CDR3 sequence is 14 residues long. Per germline, CDR1 LNHDA and CDR2 SQIVND (reference sequence).

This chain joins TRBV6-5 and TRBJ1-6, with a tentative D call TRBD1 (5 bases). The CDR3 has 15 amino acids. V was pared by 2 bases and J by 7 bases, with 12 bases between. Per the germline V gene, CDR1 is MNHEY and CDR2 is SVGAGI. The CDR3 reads CASSYGTAINSPLHF. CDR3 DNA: TGTGCCAGCAGTTACGGGACGGCGATAAATTCACCCCTCCACTTT.

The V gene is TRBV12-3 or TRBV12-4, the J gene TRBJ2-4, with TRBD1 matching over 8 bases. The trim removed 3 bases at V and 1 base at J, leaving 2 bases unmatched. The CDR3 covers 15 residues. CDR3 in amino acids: CASSFQGAAKNIQYF. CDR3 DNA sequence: TGTGCCAGCAGTTTTCAGGGGGCGGCCAAAAACATTCAGTACTTC.

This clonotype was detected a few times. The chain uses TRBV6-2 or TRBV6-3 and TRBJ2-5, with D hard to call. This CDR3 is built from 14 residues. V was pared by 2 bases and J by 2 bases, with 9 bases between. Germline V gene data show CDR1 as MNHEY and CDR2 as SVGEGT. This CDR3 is CASSYGSHQETQYF. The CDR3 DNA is TGTGCCAGCAGTTACGGGTCTCATCAAGAGACCCAGTACTTC.

The CDR3 DNA reads as TGCGCCAGCAGCCGTCGAGGGACAGGGATCTCTGGGGCCAACGTCCTGACTTTC. Its translation: CASSRRGTGISGANVLTF. This rearrangement joins TRBV5-1 to TRBJ2-6; 9 positions agree with TRBD1. Germline V gene lookup returns CDR1 SGHRS and CDR2 YFSETQ. The CDR3 consists of 18 residues. The trim removed 4 bases at V and 0 bases at J, leaving 8 bases unmatched. The variable domain in full, with the rest retrieved from reference TRBV5-1 and TRBJ2-6, is KAGVTQTPRYLIKTRGQQVTLSCSPISGHRSVSWYQQTPGQGLQFLFEYFSETQRNKGNFPGRFSGRQFSNSRSEMNVSTLELGDSALYLCASSRRGTGISGANVLTFGAGSRLTVL.